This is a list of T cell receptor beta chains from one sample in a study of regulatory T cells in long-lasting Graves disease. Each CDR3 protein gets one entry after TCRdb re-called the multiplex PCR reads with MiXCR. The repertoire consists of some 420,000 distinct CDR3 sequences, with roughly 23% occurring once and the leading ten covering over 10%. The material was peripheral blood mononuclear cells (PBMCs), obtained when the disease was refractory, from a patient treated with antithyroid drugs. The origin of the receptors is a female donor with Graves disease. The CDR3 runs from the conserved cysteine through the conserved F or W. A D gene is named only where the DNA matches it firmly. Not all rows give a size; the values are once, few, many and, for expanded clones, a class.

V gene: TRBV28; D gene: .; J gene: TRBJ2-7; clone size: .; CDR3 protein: CASSPQARGVEQYF; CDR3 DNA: TGTGCCAGCTCACCACAGGCCCGAGGGGTCGAGCAGTACTTC
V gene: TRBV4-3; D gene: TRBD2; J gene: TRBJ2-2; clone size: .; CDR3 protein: CASSQDGTSGRSFGELFF; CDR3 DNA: TGCGCCAGCAGCCAAGACGGGACTAGCGGGAGGAGTTTCGGGGAGCTGTTTTTT
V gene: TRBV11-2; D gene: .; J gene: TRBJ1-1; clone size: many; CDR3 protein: CASSLVTGLRGPEAFF; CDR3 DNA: TGTGCCAGCAGCTTGGTTACGGGACTCAGGGGCCCCGAAGCTTTCTTT
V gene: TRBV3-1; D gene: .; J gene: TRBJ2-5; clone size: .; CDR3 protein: CASSQTPGRGETQYF; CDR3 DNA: TGTGCCAGCAGCCAGACCCCAGGGCGAGGAGAGACCCAGTACTTC
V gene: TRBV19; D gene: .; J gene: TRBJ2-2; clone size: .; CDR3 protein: CASSMGGTGELFF; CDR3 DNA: TGTGCCAGTAGTATGGGGGGAACCGGGGAGCTGTTTTTT
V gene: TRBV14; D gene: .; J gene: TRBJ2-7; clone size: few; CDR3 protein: CASSPAPYEQYF; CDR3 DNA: TGTGCCAGCAGCCCTGCACCCTACGAGCAGTACTTC
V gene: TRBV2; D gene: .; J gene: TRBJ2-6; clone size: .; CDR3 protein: CASSQEDGGANVLTF; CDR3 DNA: TGTGCCAGCTCCCAAGAGGACGGTGGGGCCAACGTCCTGACTTTC
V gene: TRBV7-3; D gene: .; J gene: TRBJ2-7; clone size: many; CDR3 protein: CASSLLPIGRSYEQYF; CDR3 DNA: TGTGCCAGCAGCTTACTCCCCATCGGTAGGTCCTACGAGCAGTACTTC
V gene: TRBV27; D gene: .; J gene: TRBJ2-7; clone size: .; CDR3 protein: CASSFSWRPYEQYF; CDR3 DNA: TGTGCCAGCAGTTTTAGCTGGAGACCCTACGAGCAGTACTTC
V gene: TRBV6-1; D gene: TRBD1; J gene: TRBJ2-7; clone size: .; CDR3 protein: CASNPGTGVGEQYF; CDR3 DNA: TGTGCCAGCAACCCCGGGACAGGGGTGGGGGAGCAGTACTTC
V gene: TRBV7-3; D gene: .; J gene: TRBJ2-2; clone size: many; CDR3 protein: CASSLGGTTGTGELFF; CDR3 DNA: TGTGCCAGCAGCTTGGGCGGGACGACGGGCACCGGGGAGCTGTTTTTT
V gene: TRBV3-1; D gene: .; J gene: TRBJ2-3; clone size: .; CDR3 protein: CASSRNSDTDTQYF; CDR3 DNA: TGTGCCAGCAGCCGAAACTCAGACACAGATACGCAGTATTTT
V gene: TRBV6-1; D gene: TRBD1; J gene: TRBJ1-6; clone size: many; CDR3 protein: CASSPGQGAIGSPLHF; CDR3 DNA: TGTGCCAGCAGTCCGGGACAGGGGGCGATAGGATCACCCCTCCACTTT
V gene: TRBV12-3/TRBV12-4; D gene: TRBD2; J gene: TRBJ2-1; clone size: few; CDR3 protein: CASSFPSGPFNEQFF; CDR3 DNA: TGTGCCAGCAGTTTTCCTAGCGGTCCCTTTAATGAGCAGTTCTTC
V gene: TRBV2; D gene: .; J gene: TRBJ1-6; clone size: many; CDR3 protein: CASSPGGSYNSPLHF; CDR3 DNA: TGTGCCAGCAGTCCGGGGGGCTCCTATAATTCACCCCTCCACTTT
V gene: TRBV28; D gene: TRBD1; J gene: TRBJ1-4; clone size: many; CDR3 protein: CASSSRDREIEKLFF; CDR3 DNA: TGTGCCAGCAGTTCCCGGGACAGGGAAATTGAAAAACTGTTTTTT
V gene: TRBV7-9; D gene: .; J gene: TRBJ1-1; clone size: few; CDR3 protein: CASSHSAGQLRNTEAFF; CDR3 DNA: TGTGCCAGCAGCCACAGCGCCGGACAGCTCAGGAACACTGAAGCTTTCTTT
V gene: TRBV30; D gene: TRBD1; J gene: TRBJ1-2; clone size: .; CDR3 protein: CAWSPTGTGGYTF; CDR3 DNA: TGTGCCTGGAGTCCCACCGGGACAGGAGGCTACACCTTC
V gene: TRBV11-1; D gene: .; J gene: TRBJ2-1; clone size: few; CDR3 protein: CASSSRVNEQFF; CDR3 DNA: TGTGCCAGCAGCTCCAGGGTAAATGAGCAGTTCTTC
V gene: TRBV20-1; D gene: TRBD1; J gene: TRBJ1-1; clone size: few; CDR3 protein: CSALQGAEAFF; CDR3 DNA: TGCAGTGCCCTTCAGGGGGCTGAAGCTTTCTTT
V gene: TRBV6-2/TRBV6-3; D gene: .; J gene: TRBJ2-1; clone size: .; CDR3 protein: CASSEQGLPYNEQFF; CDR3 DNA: TGTGCCAGCAGTGAACAAGGGCTCCCCTACAATGAGCAGTTCTTC
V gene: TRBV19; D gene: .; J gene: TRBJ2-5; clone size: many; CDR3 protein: CASSFGRGPPQETQYF; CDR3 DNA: TGTGCCAGTAGCTTCGGAAGGGGCCCACCTCAAGAGACCCAGTACTTC
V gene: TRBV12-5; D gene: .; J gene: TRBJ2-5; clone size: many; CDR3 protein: CASGLAGDETQYF; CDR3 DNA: TGTGCTAGTGGTTTGGCGGGCGATGAGACCCAGTACTTC